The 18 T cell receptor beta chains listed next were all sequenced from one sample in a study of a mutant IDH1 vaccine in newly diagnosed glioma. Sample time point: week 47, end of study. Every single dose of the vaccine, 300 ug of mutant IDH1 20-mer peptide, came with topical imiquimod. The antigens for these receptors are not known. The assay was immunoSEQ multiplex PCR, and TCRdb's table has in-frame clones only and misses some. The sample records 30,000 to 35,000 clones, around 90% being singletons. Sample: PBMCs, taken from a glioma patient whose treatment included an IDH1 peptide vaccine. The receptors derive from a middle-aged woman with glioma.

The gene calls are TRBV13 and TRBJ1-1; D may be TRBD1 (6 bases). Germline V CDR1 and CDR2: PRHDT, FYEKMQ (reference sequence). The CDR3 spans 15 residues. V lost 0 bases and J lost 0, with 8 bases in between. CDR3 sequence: CASSLGGGVNTEAFF. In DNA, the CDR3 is TGTGCCAGCAGCTTAGGAGGGGGAGTGAACACTGAAGCTTTCTTT.

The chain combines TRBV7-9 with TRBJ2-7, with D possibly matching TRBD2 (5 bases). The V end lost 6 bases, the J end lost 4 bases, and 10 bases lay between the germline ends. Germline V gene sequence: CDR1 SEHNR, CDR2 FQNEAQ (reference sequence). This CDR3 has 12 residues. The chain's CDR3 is CASSFGEYEQYF. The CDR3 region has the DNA TGTGCCAGCAGTTTCGGGGAGTACGAGCAGTACTTC.

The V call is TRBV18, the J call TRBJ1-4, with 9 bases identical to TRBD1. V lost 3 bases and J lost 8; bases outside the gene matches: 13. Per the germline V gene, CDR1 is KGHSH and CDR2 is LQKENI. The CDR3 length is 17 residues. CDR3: CASSPSPEQGAKEKLFF. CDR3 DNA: TGTGCCAGCTCACCGTCACCCGAACAGGGGGCGAAGGAAAAACTGTTTTTT.

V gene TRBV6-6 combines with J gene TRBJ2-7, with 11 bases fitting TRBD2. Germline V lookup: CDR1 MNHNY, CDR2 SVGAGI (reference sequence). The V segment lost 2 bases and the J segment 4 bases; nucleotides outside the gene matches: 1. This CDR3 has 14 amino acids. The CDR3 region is CASSYPSGGYEQYF. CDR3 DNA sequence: TGTGCCAGCAGTTACCCTAGCGGGGGGTACGAGCAGTACTTC.

CDR3 DNA: TGTGCCAGCAGTGACCGACAGAGACCTTATGAAGCTTTCTTT. Its translation: CASSDRQRPYEAFF. This chain joins TRBV25-1 and TRBJ1-1, with a weak D call TRBD1 (5 bases). CDR1 MGHDK and CDR2 SYGVNS come from the germline V gene. The V end was cut by 3 bases, the J end by 7 bases, with 15 bases between. The CDR3 is 14 residues long.

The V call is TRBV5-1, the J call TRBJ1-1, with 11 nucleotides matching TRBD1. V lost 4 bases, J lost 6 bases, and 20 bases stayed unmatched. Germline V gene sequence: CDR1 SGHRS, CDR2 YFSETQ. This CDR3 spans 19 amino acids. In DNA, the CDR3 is TGCGCCAGCAGCGGGATTATTTTAAGTCCCGGGACAGGGGGAGCTGAAGCTTTCTTT. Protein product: CASSGIILSPGTGGAEAFF.

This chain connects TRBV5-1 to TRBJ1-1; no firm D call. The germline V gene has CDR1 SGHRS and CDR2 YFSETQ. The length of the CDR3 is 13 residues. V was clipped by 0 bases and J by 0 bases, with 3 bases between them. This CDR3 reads CASSLEVNTEAFF. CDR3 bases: TGCGCCAGCAGCTTGGAAGTGAACACTGAAGCTTTCTTT.

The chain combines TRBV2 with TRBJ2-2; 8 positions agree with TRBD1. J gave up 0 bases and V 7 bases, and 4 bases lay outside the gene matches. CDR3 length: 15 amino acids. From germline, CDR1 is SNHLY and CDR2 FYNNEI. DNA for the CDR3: TGTGCCAGCAATCGACAGGGGACGAACACCGGGGAGCTGTTTTTT. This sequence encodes CASNRQGTNTGELFF.

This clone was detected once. This chain's CDR3 is CASSLALGGVNEQFF. The CDR3 coding sequence is TGCGCCAGCAGCTTGGCCCTGGGTGGGGTCAATGAGCAGTTCTTC. The V and J genes are TRBV5-1 and TRBJ2-1, with unresolved D. Germline V gene lookup returns CDR1 SGHRS and CDR2 YFSETQ. V gave up 0 bases and J gave up 6 bases, with 13 bases separating them. This CDR3 comprises 15 residues.

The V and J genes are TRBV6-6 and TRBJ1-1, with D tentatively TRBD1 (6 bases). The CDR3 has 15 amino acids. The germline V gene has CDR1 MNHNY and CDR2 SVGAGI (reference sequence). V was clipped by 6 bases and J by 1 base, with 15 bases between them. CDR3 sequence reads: CASSLQGRANTEAFF. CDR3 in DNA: TGTGCCAGCAGCCTACAGGGACGAGCGAACACTGAAGCTTTCTTT.

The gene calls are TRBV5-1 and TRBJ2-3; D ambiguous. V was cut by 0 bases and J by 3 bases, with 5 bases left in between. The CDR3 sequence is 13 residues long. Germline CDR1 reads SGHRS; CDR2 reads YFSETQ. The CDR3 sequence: CASSLAETDTQYF. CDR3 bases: TGCGCCAGCAGCTTGGCCGAGACAGATACGCAGTATTTT.

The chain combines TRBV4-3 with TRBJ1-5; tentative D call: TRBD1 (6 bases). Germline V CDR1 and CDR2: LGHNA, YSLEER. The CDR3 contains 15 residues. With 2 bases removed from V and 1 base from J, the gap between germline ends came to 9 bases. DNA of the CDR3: TGCGCCAGCAGCCAACCCGACAGGAGCAATCAGCCCCAGCATTTT. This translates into CASSQPDRSNQPQHF.

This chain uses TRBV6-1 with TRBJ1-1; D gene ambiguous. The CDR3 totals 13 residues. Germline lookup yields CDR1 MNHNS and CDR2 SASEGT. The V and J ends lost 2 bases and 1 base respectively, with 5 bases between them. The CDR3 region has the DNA TGTGCCAGCAGTGAATCAGAGAACACTGAAGCTTTCTTT. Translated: CASSESENTEAFF.

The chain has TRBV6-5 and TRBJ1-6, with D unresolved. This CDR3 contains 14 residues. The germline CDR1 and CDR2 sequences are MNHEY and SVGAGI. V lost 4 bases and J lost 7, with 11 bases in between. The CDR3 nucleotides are TGTGCCAGCAGTTGGGGTACGGAGAATTCACCCCTCCACTTT. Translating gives CASSWGTENSPLHF.

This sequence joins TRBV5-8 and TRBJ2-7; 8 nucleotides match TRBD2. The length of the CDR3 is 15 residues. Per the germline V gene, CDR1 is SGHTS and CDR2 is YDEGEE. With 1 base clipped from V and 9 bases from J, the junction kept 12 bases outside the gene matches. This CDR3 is CASSLLAGQPRGQYF. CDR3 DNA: TGTGCCAGCAGCTTGCTAGCGGGTCAACCCCGGGGGCAGTACTTC.

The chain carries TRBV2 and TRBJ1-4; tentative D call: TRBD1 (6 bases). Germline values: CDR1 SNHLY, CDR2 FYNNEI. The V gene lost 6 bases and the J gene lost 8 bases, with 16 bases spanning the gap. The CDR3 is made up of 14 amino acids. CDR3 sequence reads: CASRAGTGREKLFF. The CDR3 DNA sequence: TGTGCCAGCAGGGCGGGCACAGGGAGAGAAAAACTGTTTTTT.

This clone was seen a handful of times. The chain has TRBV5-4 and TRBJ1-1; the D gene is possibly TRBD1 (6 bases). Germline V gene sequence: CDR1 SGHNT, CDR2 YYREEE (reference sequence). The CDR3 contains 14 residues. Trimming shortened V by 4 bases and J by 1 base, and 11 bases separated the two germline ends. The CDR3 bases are TGTGCCAGCAGCCAAGGACAGAGGAACACTGAAGCTTTCTTT. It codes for CASSQGQRNTEAFF.

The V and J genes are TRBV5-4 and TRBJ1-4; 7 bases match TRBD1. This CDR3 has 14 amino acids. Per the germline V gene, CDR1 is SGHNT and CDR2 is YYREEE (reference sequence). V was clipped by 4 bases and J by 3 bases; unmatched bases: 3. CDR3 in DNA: TGTGCCAGCAGCCCAGGGGGATCTAATGAAAAACTGTTTTTT. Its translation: CASSPGGSNEKLFF.